The 15 T cell receptor beta chains in this list originate from one sample, sequenced in a study of cytomegalovirus exposure and HLA in healthy donors. Vbeta (60) and Jbeta (13) primers were used in the PCR. Repertoires were generated with immunoSEQ multiplex PCR, while TCRdb's copy carries only in-frame clones and drops some. The data show more than 85,000 clones, with approximately 80% seen just once and around 6.6% held by the top ten. What was sequenced was PBMCs. Receptor source: a man younger than 40 in good health and CMV-seropositive.

The chain joins TRBV12-5 to TRBJ2-7; TRBD1 matches 9 bases. V shed 7 bases and J 6 bases; nucleotides not matched to a gene: 4. This CDR3 is built from 12 residues. In germline, CDR1 is LGHNT, CDR2 FRNRAP. The CDR3: CASEGQGGEQYF. The DNA of the CDR3 is TGTGCTAGTGAGGGACAGGGAGGCGAGCAGTACTTC.

This chain connects TRBV11-3 to TRBJ2-3; 13 bases fit TRBD2. V lost 3 bases, J lost 2 bases, and 5 bases stayed unmatched. Per the germline V gene, CDR1 is SGHNT and CDR2 is YENEEA. CDR3 size: 17 residues. CDR3 sequence: CASSFPTSGGTTDTQYF. The CDR3, as DNA: TGTGCCAGCAGCTTCCCGACTAGCGGGGGGACCACAGATACGCAGTATTTT.

In DNA, the CDR3 is TGTGCCAGCGGGGGGGCAGGGGCTTACGAGCAGTACTTC. Translated: CASGGAGAYEQYF. The chain has TRBV7-2 and TRBJ2-7; TRBD2 might be the D (7 bases). Germline V lookup: CDR1 SGHTA, CDR2 FQGNSA. The CDR3 is 13 amino acids. V was cut by 8 bases and J by 4 bases, with 15 bases left in between.

This clone has more than one count but fewer than ten. The rearrangement joins TRBV4-1 to TRBJ1-1; 7 nucleotides align to TRBD1. Per germline, CDR1 MGHRA and CDR2 YSYEKL. V shed 2 bases, J shed 0 bases, and the junction held 9 bases outside the gene matches. This CDR3 is built from 17 residues. The CDR3 DNA reads TGCGCCAGCAGCCAAAGGACAGGAGGGGTAATGAACACTGAAGCTTTCTTT. Encoded protein: CASSQRTGGVMNTEAFF.

CDR3 in amino acids: CAWSLGRAISYEQYF. In DNA, the CDR3 is TGTGCCTGGAGTTTAGGCAGGGCAATCTCCTACGAGCAGTACTTC. This chain uses TRBV30 with TRBJ2-7; weak D call: TRBD1 (5 bases). The germline V gene has CDR1 GTSNPN and CDR2 SVGIG (reference sequence). V was pared by 2 bases and J by 0 bases, with 14 bases between. This CDR3 contains 15 residues.

CDR3 sequence reads: CASSLKFGYEQYF. The CDR3 nucleotides are TGTGCCAGCAGCTTAAAGTTCGGCTACGAGCAGTACTTC. The chain recombines TRBV7-3 with TRBJ2-7; D gene uncertain. Per germline, CDR1 SGHTA and CDR2 FQGTGA. V lost 1 base and J 3 bases, leaving 7 bases between the germline ends. The CDR3 length is 13 residues. Looking up the rest from reference TRBV7-3 and TRBJ2-7 gives the full variable domain: GAGVSQTPSNKVTEKGKYVELRCDPISGHTALYWYRQSLGQGPEFLIYFQGTGAADDSGLPNDRFFAVRPEGSVSTLKIQRTERGDSAVYLCASSLKFGYEQYFGPGTRLTVT.

The V and J genes are TRBV7-3 and TRBJ2-1, with D hard to call. The CDR3 totals 14 residues. Germline CDR1 SGHTA, CDR2 FQGTGA. Trimming stripped 1 base from V and 2 bases from J, with 6 bases between. Here the CDR3 reads CASSLIAPYNEQFF. DNA of the CDR3: TGTGCCAGCAGCTTAATAGCTCCCTACAATGAGCAGTTCTTC.

This chain connects TRBV5-6 to TRBJ2-7; TRBD1 matches at 9 bases. Unmatched junction bases numbered 7, after V lost 3 bases and J lost 3 bases. The CDR3 contains 15 residues. Germline loops: CDR1 SGHDT, CDR2 YYEEEE. In DNA form, the CDR3 reads TGTGCCAGCAGCTCTCCCCGGACAGGGGTCTACGAGCAGTACTTC. Translating gives CASSSPRTGVYEQYF.

The V call is TRBV30, the J call TRBJ2-7, with D possibly matching TRBD1 (5 bases). Germline V lookup: CDR1 GTSNPN, CDR2 SVGIG (reference sequence). The germline V and J ends were trimmed by 4 bases and 0 bases, with 13 bases remaining between them. This CDR3 is built from 14 residues. The CDR3 is CAWTTGISSYEQYF. The DNA of the CDR3 is TGTGCCTGGACCACAGGAATTAGCTCCTACGAGCAGTACTTC.

The chain carries TRBV7-9 and TRBJ2-4; 12 positions agree with TRBD2. From germline, CDR1 is SEHNR and CDR2 FQNEAQ (reference sequence). Trimming took 5 bases from V and 6 from J; bases not matched to a gene: 8. The CDR3 sequence is 16 residues long. This chain's CDR3 is CASSTLAGGTGNIQYF. In nucleotides, the CDR3 is TGTGCCAGCAGCACACTAGCGGGGGGAACAGGAAACATTCAGTACTTC.

The chain links TRBV18 to TRBJ1-2, with 7 bases that match TRBD1. Trimming took 4 bases from V and 1 from J; bases not matched to a gene: 9. CDR3 length equals 16 residues. The germline V gene encodes CDR1 KGHSH and CDR2 LQKENI. The CDR3 region has the DNA TGTGCCAGCTCACGTGCGTGGACAGGACTTAACTATGGCTACACCTTC. This encodes CASSRAWTGLNYGYTF. Full variable domain (remainder filled in from reference TRBV18 and TRBJ1-2): NAGVMQNPRHLVRRRGQEARLRCSPMKGHSHVYWYRQLPEEGLKFMVYLQKENIIDESGMPKERFSAEFPKEGPSILRIQQVVRGDSAAYFCASSRAWTGLNYGYTFGSGTRLTVV.

This clone has more than one count but fewer than ten. This chain links TRBV19 with TRBJ1-1, with D perhaps TRBD1 (6 bases). The germline gives CDR1 LNHDA, CDR2 SQIVND (reference sequence). The CDR3 contains 14 residues. V was clipped by 6 bases and J by 0 bases, with 11 bases between them. In DNA, the CDR3 is TGTGCCAGTAGGATACAGGGCCTGAACACTGAAGCTTTCTTT. This sequence encodes CASRIQGLNTEAFF.

The V gene is TRBV11-2, the J gene TRBJ2-5; perhaps TRBD1 as D (6 bases). V was trimmed by 5 bases and J by 0 bases, leaving 10 bases between them. This CDR3 region has 14 residues. Germline V gene lookup returns CDR1 SGHAT and CDR2 FQNNGV. Written as DNA, the CDR3 is TGTGCCAGCAGCCCCCGGACAGACCAAGAGACCCAGTACTTC. Translated, it gives CASSPRTDQETQYF.

With regard to this clone: The junction departs from germline at one end; a sequencing error may be responsible. The chain links TRBV7-9 to TRBJ2-5; 9 bases agree with TRBD1. The length of the CDR3 is 16 residues. Germline V lookup: CDR1 SEHNR, CDR2 FQNEAQ (reference sequence). CDR3 nucleotide sequence: TGTTCCAGCAGCCTTACCGGGACAGGGTACGGGGAGACCCAGTACTTC. Its protein is CSSSLTGTGYGETQYF.

This chain's CDR3 is CATSRGTGETYEQYF. The CDR3 DNA reads TGTGCCACCAGCAGAGGGACAGGGGAAACCTACGAGCAGTACTTC. This chain connects TRBV15 to TRBJ2-7; TRBD1 aligns across 9 bases. CDR1 and CDR2 from the germline V gene are LNHNV and YYDKDF (reference sequence). The CDR3 covers 15 residues. After removal of 1 base from V and 2 bases from J, the junction contained 3 bases not matched to a gene.